This TCR beta chain originates from a study of CD8 T cells in ankylosing spondylitis. TCRdb used MiXCR to reprocess the 5' RACE reads, holding one entry per CDR3 protein. Counted here are tens of thousands of distinct CDR3 sequences, approximately 5% occurring once; the ten biggest clones make up about 2.2%. Germline trimming cut 5 bases from V and 2 bases from J; bases unmatched to any gene: 2. The CDR3 runs 13 residues. Germline CDR1 reads MNHEY; CDR2 reads SVGEGT. Ten or more counts support this clonotype. What it binds is not known. Study outcomes and limitations: Within ankylosing spondylitis blood, a TCR beta motif made up of seven or eight highly homologous variants appeared to be characteristic.

The sequence came from a male donor with ankylosing spondylitis or in good health (not recorded which). This rearrangement joins TRBV6-2 or TRBV6-3 to TRBJ1-2; 7 bases fit TRBD1. Sequenced material: blood, either unsorted or a sorted T cell fraction (not recorded which). The CDR3 DNA reads TGTGCCAGCAGTCCGGGACAGAACTATGGCTACACCTTC. It translates to CASSPGQNYGYTF.